A single TCR beta chain is shown here with its context. Its antigen is not identified. TCRdb keeps only in-frame clones here, not all; method: immunoSEQ multiplex PCR. The sample includes 150,000 to 200,000 clones, around nine tenths seen only once; the top ten take approximately 3%. These data originate in a study of T cell responses to AZD1222 COVID-19 vaccine. Study-wide results and caveats: AZD1222 recipients seropositive at baseline numbered only six or seven. Mostly white British, mostly female donors; authors suggested clonal diversity may be underestimated.

The V and J ends lost 3 bases and 3 bases, in that order; junction bases with no gene match: 4. Germline-derived CDR1 and CDR2 are SGHRS and YFSETQ. This CDR3 comprises 16 residues. V and J are TRBV5-1 and TRBJ2-2; 11 bases are shared with TRBD1. The sample consisted of peripheral blood, taken on day 0 of AZD1222 vaccination. The TCR comes from an adult in good health. The DNA of the CDR3 is TGCGCCAGCAGCTCGGGACAGGGGGTGGACACCGGGGAGCTGTTTTTT. Translating gives CASSSGQGVDTGELFF.